The 5 T cell receptor beta chains given below trace back to one sample, sequenced in a study of PD-1 blockade in classical Hodgkin lymphoma. Using immunoSEQ multiplex PCR, the repertoire was profiled, and TCRdb retains in-frame clones only, with some absent. The table includes approximately 13,000 clones, around four fifths detected once. Each patient relapsed following autologous stem cell transplantation, and prior brentuximab vedotin exposure differed. The input for sequencing was peripheral blood mononuclear cells (PBMCs), taken at baseline. The receptors shown here come from a human donor with classical Hodgkin lymphoma.

This chain connects TRBV18 to TRBJ1-1, with 9 positions matching TRBD1. Per the germline V gene, CDR1 is KGHSH and CDR2 is LQKENI. This CDR3 contains 13 residues. The trim removed 4 bases at V and 4 bases at J, leaving 1 base unmatched. This chain's CDR3 is CASSLDRGTEAFF. DNA for the CDR3: TGTGCCAGCTCACTGGACAGGGGCACTGAAGCTTTCTTT.

The rearrangement joins TRBV18 to TRBJ1-1, with TRBD1 identical over 10 bases. The trim removed 1 base at V and 4 bases at J, leaving 0 bases unmatched. The germline V gene encodes CDR1 KGHSH and CDR2 LQKENI. The CDR3 covers 14 residues. CDR3 bases: TGTGCCAGCTCACCACGGGACAGGGGCACTGAAGCTTTCTTT. Its translation is CASSPRDRGTEAFF. The complete variable domain, with remaining parts taken from reference TRBV18 and TRBJ1-1, reads NAGVMQNPRHLVRRRGQEARLRCSPMKGHSHVYWYRQLPEEGLKFMVYLQKENIIDESGMPKERFSAEFPKEGPSILRIQQVVRGDSAAYFCASSPRDRGTEAFFGQGTRLTVV.

V gene TRBV27 combines with J gene TRBJ1-4; TRBD1 matches 7 bases. This CDR3 contains 15 residues. In germline, CDR1 is MNHEY, CDR2 SMNVEV (reference sequence). V trimming: 5 bases; J trimming: 1 base; junction bases outside the gene matches: 4. The CDR3 DNA sequence: TGTGCCAGCAGTCTCAACAGGGGAACTAATGAAAAACTGTTTTTT. It translates to CASSLNRGTNEKLFF.

The chain links TRBV5-5 to TRBJ2-2; D remains unclear. The CDR3 consists of 15 residues. CDR1 is SGHKS, CDR2 YYEKEE, per germline (reference sequence). Trimming cost V 5 bases and J 0 bases, with 11 bases left between them. The CDR3 nucleotides read TGTGCCAGCAGGAAGGACGGTCCGAACACCGGGGAGCTGTTTTTT. Its protein is CASRKDGPNTGELFF.

The chain recombines TRBV9 with TRBJ1-6; D gene ambiguous. V was pared by 2 bases and J by 7 bases, with 10 bases between. The CDR3 sequence is 14 residues long. The germline gives CDR1 SGDLS, CDR2 YYNGEE. The chain's CDR3 is CASSVRPTNSPLHF. In DNA, the CDR3 is TGTGCCAGCAGCGTCAGGCCGACCAATTCACCCCTCCACTTT.